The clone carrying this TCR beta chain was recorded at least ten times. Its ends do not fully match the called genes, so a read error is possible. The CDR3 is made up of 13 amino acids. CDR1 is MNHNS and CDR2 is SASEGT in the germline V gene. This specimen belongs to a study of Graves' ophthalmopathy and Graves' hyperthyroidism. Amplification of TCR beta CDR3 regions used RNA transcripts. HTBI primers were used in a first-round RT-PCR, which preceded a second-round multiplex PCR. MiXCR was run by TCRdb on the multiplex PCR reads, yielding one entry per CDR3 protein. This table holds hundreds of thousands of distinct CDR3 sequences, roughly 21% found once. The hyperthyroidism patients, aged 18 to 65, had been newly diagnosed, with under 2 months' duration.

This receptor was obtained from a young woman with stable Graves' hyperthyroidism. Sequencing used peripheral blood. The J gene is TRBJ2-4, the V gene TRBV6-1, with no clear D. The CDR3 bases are TGTGCCAGCAGTGAAGCCGTTACCGTTTTGTTGTTCTTC. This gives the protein CASSEAVTVLLFF.